This TCR beta chain was documented in a study of T cell repertoires in cytomegalovirus infection. TCRdb called the reads again in MiXCR, with one record for every CDR3 protein. Of some 800,000 distinct CDR3 sequences listed, just under 30% are singletons. This clonotype was seen only a few times. Its antigen remains unidentified. The germline V gene encodes CDR1 MNHEY and CDR2 SVGEGT. CDR3 length equals 11 residues. Trimming took off 10 bases at V and 9 bases at J, with 15 bases between the two ends. Sequenced material: cultured CD8+ T cells from PBMCs, taken from culture after CMV antigen stimulation. The chain employs TRBV6-2 or TRBV6-3 and TRBJ1-1, with unresolved D. The TCR sequence derives from a human donor in good health (CMV status not recorded). Some clones in this sample may be carry-over from other donors' samples. As DNA, the CDR3 is TGTGCCACCAAGGCGGGAACAAAAGCTTTCTTT. It is translated as CATKAGTKAFF.